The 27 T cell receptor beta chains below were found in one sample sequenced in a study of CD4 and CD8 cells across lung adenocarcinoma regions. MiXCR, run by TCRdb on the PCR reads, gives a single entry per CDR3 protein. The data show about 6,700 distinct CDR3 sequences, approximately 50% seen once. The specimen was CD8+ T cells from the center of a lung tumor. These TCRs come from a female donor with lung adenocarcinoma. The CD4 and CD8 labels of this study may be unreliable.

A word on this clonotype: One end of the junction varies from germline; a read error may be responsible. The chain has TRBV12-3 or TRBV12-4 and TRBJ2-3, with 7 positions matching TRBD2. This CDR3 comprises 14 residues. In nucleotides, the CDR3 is TGTGCCGGGATTGGGGGGGGTGCCGAAGAGACCCAGTACTTT. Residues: CAGIGGGAEETQYF.

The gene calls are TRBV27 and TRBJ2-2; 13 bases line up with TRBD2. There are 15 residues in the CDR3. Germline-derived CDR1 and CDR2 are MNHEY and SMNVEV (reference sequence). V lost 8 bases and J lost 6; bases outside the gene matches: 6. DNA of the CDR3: TGTGCCAGCGGCCAGACTAGCGGGAGGCCCGGGGAGCTGTTTTTT. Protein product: CASGQTSGRPGELFF.

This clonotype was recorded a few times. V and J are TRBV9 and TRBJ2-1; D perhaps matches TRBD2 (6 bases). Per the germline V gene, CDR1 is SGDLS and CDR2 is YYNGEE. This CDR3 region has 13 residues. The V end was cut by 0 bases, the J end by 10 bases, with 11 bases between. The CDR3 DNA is TGTGCCAGCAGCGTAGTAGGAGGGGTGGAGCAGTTCTTC. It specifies CASSVVGGVEQFF.

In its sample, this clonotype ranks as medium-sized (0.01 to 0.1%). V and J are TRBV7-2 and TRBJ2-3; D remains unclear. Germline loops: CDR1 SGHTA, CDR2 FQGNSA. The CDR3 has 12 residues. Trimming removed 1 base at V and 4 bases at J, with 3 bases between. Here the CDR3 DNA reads TGTGCCAGCAGCTTAGTAGCAGATACGCAGTATTTT. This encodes CASSLVADTQYF. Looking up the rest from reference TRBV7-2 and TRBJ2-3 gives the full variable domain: GAGVSQSPSNKVTEKGKDVELRCDPISGHTALYWYRQSLGQGLEFLIYFQGNSAPDKSGLPSDRFSAERTGGSVSTLTIQRTQQEDSAVYLCASSLVADTQYFGPGTRLTVL.

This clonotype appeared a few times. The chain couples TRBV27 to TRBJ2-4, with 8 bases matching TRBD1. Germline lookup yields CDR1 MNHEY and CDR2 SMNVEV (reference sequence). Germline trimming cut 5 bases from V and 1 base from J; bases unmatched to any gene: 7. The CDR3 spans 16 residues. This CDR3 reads CASSPGQGSAKNIQYF. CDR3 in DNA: TGTGCCAGCAGTCCCGGACAGGGTAGTGCCAAAAACATTCAGTACTTC.

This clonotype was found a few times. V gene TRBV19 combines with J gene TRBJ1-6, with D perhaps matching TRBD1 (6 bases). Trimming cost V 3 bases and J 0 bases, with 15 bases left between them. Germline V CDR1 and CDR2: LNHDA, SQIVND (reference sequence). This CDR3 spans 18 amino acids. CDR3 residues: CASSIGQTGSSYNSPLHF. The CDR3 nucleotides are TGTGCCAGTAGTATTGGACAGACGGGGAGCTCCTATAATTCACCCCTCCACTTT.

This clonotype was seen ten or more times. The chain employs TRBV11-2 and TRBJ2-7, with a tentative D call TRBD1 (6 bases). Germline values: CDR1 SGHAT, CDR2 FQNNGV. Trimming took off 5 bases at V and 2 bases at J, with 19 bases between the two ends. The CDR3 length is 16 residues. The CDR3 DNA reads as TGTGCCAGCAGCCCGTCGGTTCCAGGGGCCACCTACGAGCAGTACTTC. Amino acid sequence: CASSPSVPGATYEQYF.

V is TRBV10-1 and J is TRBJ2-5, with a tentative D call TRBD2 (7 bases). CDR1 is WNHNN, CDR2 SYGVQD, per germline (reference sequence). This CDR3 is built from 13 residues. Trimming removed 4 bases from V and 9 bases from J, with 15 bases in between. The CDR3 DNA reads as TGCGCCAGCAGTGGCCGGGGGGCGGACGCCCAGTACTTC. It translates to CASSGRGADAQYF.

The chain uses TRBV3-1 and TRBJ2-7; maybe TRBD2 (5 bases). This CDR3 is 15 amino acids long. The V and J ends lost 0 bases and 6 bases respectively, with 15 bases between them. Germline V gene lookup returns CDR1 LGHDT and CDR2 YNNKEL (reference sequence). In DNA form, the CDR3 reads TGTGCCAGCAGCCAAGATTCGGGGTTCTTCCCCGAGCAGTACTTC. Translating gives CASSQDSGFFPEQYF.

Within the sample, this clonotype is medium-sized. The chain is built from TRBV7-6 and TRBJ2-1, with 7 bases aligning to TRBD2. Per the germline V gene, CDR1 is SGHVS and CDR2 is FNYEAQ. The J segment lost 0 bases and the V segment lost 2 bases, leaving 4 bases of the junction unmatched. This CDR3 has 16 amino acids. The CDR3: CASSLPRGDSYNEQFF. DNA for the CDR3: TGTGCCAGCAGCTTACCCCGGGGGGACTCCTACAATGAGCAGTTCTTC.

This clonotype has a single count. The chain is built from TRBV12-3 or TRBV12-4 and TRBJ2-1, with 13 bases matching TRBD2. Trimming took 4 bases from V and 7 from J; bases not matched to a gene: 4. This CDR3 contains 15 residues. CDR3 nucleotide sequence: TGTGCCAGCAGTTACGGACTAGCGGGAGTGAATGAGCAGTTCTTC. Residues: CASSYGLAGVNEQFF.

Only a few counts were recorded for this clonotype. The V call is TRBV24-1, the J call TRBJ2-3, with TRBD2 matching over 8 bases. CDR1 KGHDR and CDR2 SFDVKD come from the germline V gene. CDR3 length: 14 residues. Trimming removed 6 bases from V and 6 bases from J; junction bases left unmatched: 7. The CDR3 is CATSPGGAWDTQYF. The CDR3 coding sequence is TGTGCCACCAGTCCCGGGGGGGCTTGGGATACGCAGTATTTT.

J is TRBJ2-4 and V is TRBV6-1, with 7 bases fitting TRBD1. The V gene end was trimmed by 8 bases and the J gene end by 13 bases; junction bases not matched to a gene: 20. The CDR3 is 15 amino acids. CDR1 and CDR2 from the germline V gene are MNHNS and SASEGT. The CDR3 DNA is TGTGCCAGCGGTACGCGGACAGGAGACAAAAACACCCAGTACTTC. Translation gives CASGTRTGDKNTQYF.

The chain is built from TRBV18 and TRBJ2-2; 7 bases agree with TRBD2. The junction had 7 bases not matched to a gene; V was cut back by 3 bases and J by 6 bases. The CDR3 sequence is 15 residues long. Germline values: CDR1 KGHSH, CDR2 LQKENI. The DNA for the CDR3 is TGTGCCAGCTCACCTAGACTAGCTGGTGCCGGGGAGCTGTTTTTT. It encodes CASSPRLAGAGELFF.

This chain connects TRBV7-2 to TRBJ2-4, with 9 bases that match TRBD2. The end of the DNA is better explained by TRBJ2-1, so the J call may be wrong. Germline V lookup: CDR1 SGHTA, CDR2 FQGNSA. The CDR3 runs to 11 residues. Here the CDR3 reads CASLAGNTQFF. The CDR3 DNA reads TGTGCCAGCCTAGCGGGGAACACTCAGTTCTTC.

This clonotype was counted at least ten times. The CDR3 spells CASSYSKAVARAYEQFF. The CDR3 DNA reads as TGTGCCAGCAGTTACTCGAAGGCGGTGGCAAGGGCCTACGAGCAGTTCTTC. The rearrangement uses TRBV6-5 and TRBJ2-1; D gene ambiguous. V was trimmed by 0 bases and J by 10 bases, leaving 22 bases between them. The germline V gene encodes CDR1 MNHEY and CDR2 SVGAGI. The CDR3 is made up of 17 amino acids.

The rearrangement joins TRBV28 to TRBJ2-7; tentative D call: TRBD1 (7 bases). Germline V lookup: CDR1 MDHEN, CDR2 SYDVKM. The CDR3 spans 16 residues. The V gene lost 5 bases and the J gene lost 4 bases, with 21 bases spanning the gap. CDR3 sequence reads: CASSKGFAGGKYEQYF. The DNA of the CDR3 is TGTGCCAGCAGTAAGGGGTTCGCAGGGGGGAAATACGAGCAGTACTTC.

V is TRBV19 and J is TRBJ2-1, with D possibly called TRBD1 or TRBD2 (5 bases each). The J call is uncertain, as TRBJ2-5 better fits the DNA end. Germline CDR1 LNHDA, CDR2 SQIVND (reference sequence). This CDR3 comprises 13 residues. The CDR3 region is CASSTDSSRDQYF. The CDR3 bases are TGTGCCAGTAGCACTGACAGTTCACGGGACCAGTACTTC.

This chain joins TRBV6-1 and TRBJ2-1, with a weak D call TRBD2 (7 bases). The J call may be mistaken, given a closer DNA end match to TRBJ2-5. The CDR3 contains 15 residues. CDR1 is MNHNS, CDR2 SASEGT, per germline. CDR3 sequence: CASSGEGTRQETQYF. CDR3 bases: TGTGCCAGCAGTGGGGAGGGGACACGACAAGAGACCCAGTACTTC.

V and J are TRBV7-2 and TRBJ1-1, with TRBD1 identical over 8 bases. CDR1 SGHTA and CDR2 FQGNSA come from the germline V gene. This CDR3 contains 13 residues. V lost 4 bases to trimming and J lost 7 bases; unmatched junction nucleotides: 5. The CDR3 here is CASSSGQAFEAFF. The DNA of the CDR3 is TGTGCCAGCAGCTCGGGACAGGCCTTTGAAGCTTTCTTT.

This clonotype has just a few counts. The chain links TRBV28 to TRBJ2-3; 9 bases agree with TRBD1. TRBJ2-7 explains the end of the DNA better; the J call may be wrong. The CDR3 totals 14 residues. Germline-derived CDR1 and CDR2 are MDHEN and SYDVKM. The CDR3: CASRTGGGFDEQYF. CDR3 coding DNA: TGTGCCAGCAGAACAGGGGGCGGTTTCGACGAGCAGTACTTC.

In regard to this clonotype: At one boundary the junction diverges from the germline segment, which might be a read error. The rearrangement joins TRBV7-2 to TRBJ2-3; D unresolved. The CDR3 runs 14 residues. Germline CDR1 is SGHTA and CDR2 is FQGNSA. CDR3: CAGTFVGGTDTQYF. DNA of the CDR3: TGTGCGGGCACCTTCGTAGGTGGCACAGATACCCAGTATTTC.

The DNA for the CDR3 is TGTGCCAGTAGTATAGGACTAGCGGGGGAAACAGATACGCAGTATTTT. It translates to CASSIGLAGETDTQYF. This chain connects TRBV19 to TRBJ2-3; TRBD2 aligns across 12 bases. CDR3 size: 16 residues. Germline CDR1 reads LNHDA; CDR2 reads SQIVND (reference sequence). Losses at the gene ends were 1 base for V and 3 bases for J; bases not matched to a gene: 2. The entire variable domain, with the rest obtained from reference TRBV19 and TRBJ2-3, is as follows: DGGITQSPKYLFRKEGQNVTLSCEQNLNHDAMYWYRQDPGQGLRLIYYSQIVNDFQKGDIAEGYSVSREKKESFPLTVTSAQKNPTAFYLCASSIGLAGETDTQYFGPGTRLTVL.

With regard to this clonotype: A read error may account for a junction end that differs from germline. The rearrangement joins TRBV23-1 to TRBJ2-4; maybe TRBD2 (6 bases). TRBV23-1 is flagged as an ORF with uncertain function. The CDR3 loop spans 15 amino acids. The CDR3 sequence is CASSPGLLAKDIQYF. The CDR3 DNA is TGCGCCAGCAGTCCCGGGCTACTAGCCAAAGACATTCAGTACTTC.

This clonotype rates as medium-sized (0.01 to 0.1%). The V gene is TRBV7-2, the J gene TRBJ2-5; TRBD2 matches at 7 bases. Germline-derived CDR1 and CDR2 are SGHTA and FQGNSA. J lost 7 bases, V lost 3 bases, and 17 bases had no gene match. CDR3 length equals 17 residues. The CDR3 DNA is TGTGCCAGCAGCTTCCGGGATGTACTCAGTGGCGGGGGGACCCAGTACTTC. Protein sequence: CASSFRDVLSGGGTQYF. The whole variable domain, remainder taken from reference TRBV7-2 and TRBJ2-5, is GAGVSQSPSNKVTEKGKDVELRCDPISGHTALYWYRQSLGQGLEFLIYFQGNSAPDKSGLPSDRFSAERTGGSVSTLTIQRTQQEDSAVYLCASSFRDVLSGGGTQYFGPGTRLLVL.

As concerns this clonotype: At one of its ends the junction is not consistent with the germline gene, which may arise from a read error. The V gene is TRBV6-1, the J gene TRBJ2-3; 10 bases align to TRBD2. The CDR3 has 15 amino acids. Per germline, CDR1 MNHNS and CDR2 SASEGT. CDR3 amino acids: CASSEGASGSGRQFF. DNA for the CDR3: TGTGCCAGCAGTGAAGGAGCTAGCGGGAGTGGGCGGCAGTTTTTT.

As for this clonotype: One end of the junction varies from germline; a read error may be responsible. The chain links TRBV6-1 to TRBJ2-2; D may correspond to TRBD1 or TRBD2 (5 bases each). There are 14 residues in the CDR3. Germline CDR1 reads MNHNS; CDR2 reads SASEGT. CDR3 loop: CASTPAPNTGALYF. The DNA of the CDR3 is TGTGCCAGCACACCGGCCCCGAACACCGGGGCGCTGTATTTT.